This TCR beta chain emerged from a study of blood T cell repertoires in COVID-19. The repertoire was sequenced with immunoSEQ multiplex PCR; TCRdb's copy has only in-frame clones and lacks some. The table lists about 220,000 clones, around three quarters of them singletons. The V and J ends lost 1 base and 2 bases, in that order; junction bases with no gene match: 2. CDR1 and CDR2 (germline): LGHDT, YNNKEL (reference sequence). The CDR3 contains 16 residues. This chain links TRBV3-1 (or the pseudogene TRBV3-2) with TRBJ2-3; 11 nucleotides align to TRBD2. The specimen sequenced was peripheral blood. The receptor was isolated from a woman in her 70s with acute or convalescent COVID-19. The DNA of the CDR3 is TGTGCCAGCAGCCAAGTAGCGGGGGGGCTCACAGATACGCAGTATTTT. This sequence encodes CASSQVAGGLTDTQYF.